These 26 T cell receptor beta chains came from one sample sequenced in a study of T cells in Graves' hyperthyroidism and ophthalmopathy (dated by TCRdb to the late 2010s). Library preparation employed multiplex PCR. Sequencing took place on an Illumina HiSeq 2000. The TCR beta CDR3 regions were amplified from RNA transcripts. For the first round of RT-PCR on the TCR CDR3, the HTBI primer set was used together with the Qiagen OneStep RT-PCR kit. TCRdb reprocessed the public reads (quality trimming at Q25 with fastp, clone calling with MiXCR) and kept in-frame beta chains. Records with the same CDR3 protein are collapsed into one entry carrying the most frequent genes and DNA. The sample data list over 700,000 distinct CDR3 sequences, and 38% of these were observed just once. Around 10% of the sample is held by the ten biggest clonotypes. Material: blood. These receptors were obtained from a man aged 18 to 35 with Graves' hyperthyroidism.

This clonotype was seen many times. This chain links TRBV15 with TRBJ1-1; 8 bases agree with TRBD1. V lost 5 bases to trimming and J lost 3 bases; unmatched junction nucleotides: 14. Looked up from germline, CDR1 is LNHNV and CDR2 is YYDKDF (reference sequence). The CDR3 has 17 amino acids. CDR3 protein: CATSLTSGGAWDTEAFF. CDR3 DNA sequence: TGTGCCACCAGCTTAACTTCAGGGGGCGCGTGGGACACTGAAGCTTTCTTT.

This clonotype was observed many times. The chain employs TRBV12-3 or TRBV12-4 and TRBJ1-5; D remains unclear. The V gene lost 6 bases and the J gene lost 5 bases, with 8 bases spanning the gap. The CDR3 has 12 residues. This CDR3 reads CASRRADQPQHF. DNA for the CDR3: TGTGCCAGCAGGCGAGCGGATCAGCCCCAGCATTTT.

This clonotype was seen repeatedly, ten times or more. The J gene is TRBJ1-2, the V gene TRBV6-5; D remains unclear. CDR1 and CDR2 (germline): MNHEY, SVGAGI. V was shortened by 2 bases and J by 4 bases, with 5 bases between the two germline ends. The CDR3 spans 12 residues. The CDR3 DNA is TGTGCCAGCAGTTACCAGAGCTATGGCTACACCTTC. This gives the protein CASSYQSYGYTF.

This clonotype was detected many times. The rearrangement joins TRBV7-8 to TRBJ2-7; 7 positions match TRBD1. V was pared by 1 base and J by 6 bases, with 3 bases of the junction left unmatched. The germline CDR1 and CDR2 sequences are SGHVS and FQNEAQ. The CDR3 runs to 13 residues. The CDR3 DNA sequence: TGTGCCAGCAGCTTAGACAGGGGTTCCGAGCAGTACTTC. Amino acids: CASSLDRGSEQYF. The whole variable domain, remainder taken from reference TRBV7-8 and TRBJ2-7, is GAGVSQSPRYKVAKRGQDVALRCDPISGHVSLFWYQQALGQGPEFLTYFQNEAQLDKSGLPSDRFFAERPEGSVSTLKIQRTQQEDSAVYLCASSLDRGSEQYFGPGTRLTVT.

This clonotype was seen ten or more times. The rearrangement joins TRBV20-1 to TRBJ1-2, with D possibly being TRBD1 (5 bases). The CDR3 totals 13 residues. Germline CDR1 reads DFQATT; CDR2 reads SNEGSKA (reference sequence). The germline V and J ends were trimmed by 2 bases and 3 bases, with 10 bases remaining between them. CDR3 sequence reads: CSARRDGDYGYTF. CDR3 sequence (DNA): TGCAGTGCTAGAAGGGACGGTGACTATGGCTACACCTTC.

This clonotype has a handful of counts. The chain joins TRBV2 to TRBJ1-4; D remains ambiguous. The germline V and J ends were trimmed by 8 bases and 3 bases, with 10 bases remaining between them. Germline CDR1 is SNHLY and CDR2 is FYNNEI. The CDR3 is 13 amino acids. The CDR3 DNA follows: TGTGCCAGCCGGTTAATCGCTAATGAAAAACTGTTTTTT. Translating it yields CASRLIANEKLFF.

This clonotype was observed at least ten times. The chain has TRBV2 and TRBJ2-7; a possible D gene is TRBD1 (6 bases). The CDR3 covers 15 residues. Per germline, CDR1 SNHLY and CDR2 FYNNEI. Trimming took 8 bases from V and 4 from J, leaving 21 bases between them. The CDR3 DNA reads as TGTGCCAGCGCAGGAAGCGGTTCGAGGGGGTACGAGCAGTACTTC. Translated, it gives CASAGSGSRGYEQYF.

Of note for this clonotype: A much larger clone lies a single base off, so this may be a read error. The chain carries TRBV7-9 and TRBJ1-3; no reliable D call. Germline assignment: CDR1 SEHNR and CDR2 FQNEAQ (reference sequence). CDR3 length: 14 residues. The CDR3 sequence is CAGSFRISGNTIYF. DNA of the CDR3: TGTGCCGGCAGCTTCCGGATCTCTGGAAACACCATATATTTT.

In its sample, this clonotype was seen many times. This chain joins TRBV9 and TRBJ1-4, with D maybe TRBD1 (5 bases). Germline CDR1 is SGDLS and CDR2 is YYNGEE. There are 14 residues in the CDR3. V lost 3 bases and J 4 bases, leaving 10 bases between the germline ends. CDR3 residues: CASSDRDGNEKLFF. CDR3 bases: TGTGCCAGCAGCGACCGGGACGGTAATGAAAAACTGTTTTTT.

The chain links TRBV2 to TRBJ1-1; perhaps TRBD1 as D (5 bases). Trimming pared 7 bases from V and 5 bases from J, leaving 14 bases between. This CDR3 comprises 13 residues. From germline, CDR1 is SNHLY and CDR2 FYNNEI. The CDR3 sequence: CASKIKGSTEAFF. Written as DNA, the CDR3 is TGTGCCAGCAAGATTAAGGGGAGTACTGAAGCTTTCTTT.

This clonotype was found a few times. This chain uses TRBV9 with TRBJ2-7; D not certain. Trimming cost V 3 bases and J 7 bases, with 17 bases left between them. The germline V gene has CDR1 SGDLS and CDR2 YYNGEE. The CDR3 is 14 amino acids. DNA of the CDR3: TGTGCCAGCAGCGCGCAACGGGCCCTCGGGGAGCAGTACTTC. Translated, it gives CASSAQRALGEQYF.

This clonotype occurred many times. This chain uses TRBV25-1 with TRBJ1-6; D gene ambiguous. CDR3 length: 10 amino acids. V was shortened by 6 bases and J by 8 bases, with 2 bases between the two germline ends. Germline assignment: CDR1 MGHDK and CDR2 SYGVNS. DNA for the CDR3: TGTGCCAGCAGGGATTCACCCCTCCACTTT. As protein: CASRDSPLHF. The variable domain in full, completed from reference TRBV25-1 and TRBJ1-6, reads EADIYQTPRYLVIGTGKKITLECSQTMGHDKMYWYQQDPGMELHLIHYSYGVNSTEKGDLSSESTVSRIRTEHFPLTLESARPSHTSQYLCASRDSPLHFGNGTRLTVT.

CDR3: CASGRSPQGIGMNTEAFF. The CDR3 DNA sequence: TGTGCCAGCGGGCGATCGCCTCAGGGCATAGGAATGAACACTGAAGCTTTCTTT. The V call is TRBV6-5, the J call TRBJ1-1, with D tentatively TRBD1 (5 bases). The CDR3 spans 18 residues. Trimming cost V 8 bases and J 0 bases, with 25 bases left between them. The germline CDR1 and CDR2 sequences are MNHEY and SVGAGI.

This clonotype was seen only once. The chain couples TRBV6-1 to TRBJ1-4, with D possibly being TRBD1 (5 bases). V shed 5 bases and J shed 5 bases, with 15 bases lying between them. The CDR3 has 15 amino acids. CDR1 MNHNS and CDR2 SASEGT come from the germline V gene. The CDR3 sequence: CASSRTREGNEKLFF. The CDR3 DNA follows: TGTGCCAGCAGTCGCACTCGGGAGGGGAATGAAAAACTGTTTTTT.

The CDR3 DNA is TGTGCCAGTGGGATCTGGACAGTAAATCAGCCCCAGCATTTT. Amino acids: CASGIWTVNQPQHF. The V gene is TRBV19, the J gene TRBJ1-5, with D perhaps TRBD1 (6 bases). Trimming shortened V by 8 bases and J by 4 bases, and 15 bases separated the two germline ends. The CDR3 is 14 amino acids. Germline CDR1 LNHDA, CDR2 SQIVND (reference sequence).

This clonotype was picked up a small number of times. V is TRBV6-5 and J is TRBJ2-2; 8 bases fit TRBD2. Germline lookup yields CDR1 MNHEY and CDR2 SVGAGI. CDR3 size: 14 residues. V trimming: 6 bases; J trimming: 6 bases; junction bases outside the gene matches: 6. In DNA form, the CDR3 reads TGTGCCAGCAGACTCGGGGGGGAGGCCGGGGAGCTGTTTTTT. Translating gives CASRLGGEAGELFF.

With respect to this clonotype: The junction departs from the called germline gene at one end, perhaps through a read error. The chain joins TRBV9 to TRBJ1-2, with TRBD1 as a possible D gene (5 bases). The CDR3 has 15 residues. Germline values: CDR1 SGDLS, CDR2 YYNGEE. CDR3 bases: TGTGCCAGCAGCGTAGCCGGAAGGGGTAGCTATGGCCACACCTTC. It encodes CASSVAGRGSYGHTF.

This clonotype was seen a handful of times. V gene TRBV20-1 combines with J gene TRBJ2-7; 8 nucleotides line up with TRBD2. V lost 5 bases and J lost 6; bases outside the gene matches: 9. CDR1 and CDR2 (germline): DFQATT, SNEGSKA (reference sequence). This CDR3 region has 13 residues. The CDR3 DNA sequence: TGCAGTGCTTCCCCGACGGGGGGGTCCGAGCAGTACTTC. As protein: CSASPTGGSEQYF.

This clonotype was observed a few times. The genes are TRBV7-9 and TRBJ2-5; D call uncertain. The CDR3 is 13 amino acids. Germline V gene lookup returns CDR1 SEHNR and CDR2 FQNEAQ (reference sequence). Trimming took off 0 bases at V and 5 bases at J, with 7 bases between the two ends. The CDR3 here is CASSLAYTETQYF. The DNA of the CDR3 is TGTGCCAGCAGCTTAGCATATACTGAGACCCAGTACTTC.

Comments on this clonotype: Mismatch with germline at one junction end may stem from a read error. This chain joins TRBV7-7 and TRBJ2-2; 8 positions match TRBD2. CDR1 and CDR2 (germline): SSHAT, FNYEAQ (reference sequence). The CDR3 consists of 16 residues. CDR3 in amino acids: CASSEREKGFTGELFF. In DNA form, the CDR3 reads TGTGCTAGCAGCGAGCGGGAGAAGGGTTTCACCGGGGAGCTGTTTTTT. Using reference TRBV7-7 and TRBJ2-2 for the parts outside the CDR3, the full variable domain is GAGVSQSPRYKVTKRGQDVTLRCDPISSHATLYWYQQALGQGPEFLTYFNYEAQPDKSGLPSDRFSAERPEGSISTLTIQRTEQRDSAMYRCASSEREKGFTGELFFGEGSRLTVL.

This clonotype appeared many times. J is TRBJ2-5 and V is TRBV10-3; maybe TRBD2 (5 bases). Trimming cost V 6 bases and J 4 bases, with 9 bases left between them. Germline V CDR1 and CDR2: ENHRY, SYGVKD. The CDR3 runs 12 residues. This chain's CDR3 is CAISGESETQYF. As DNA, the CDR3 is TGTGCCATCAGCGGGGAGTCAGAGACCCAGTACTTC.

This clonotype has more than one count but fewer than ten. This sequence joins TRBV5-1 and TRBJ2-7; D unclear. This CDR3 region has 12 residues. The V gene's germline CDR1 is SGHRS and CDR2 YFSETQ. Trimming removed 4 bases at V and 5 bases at J, with 10 bases between. The CDR3 spells CASSLRRDEQYF. As DNA, the CDR3 is TGCGCCAGCAGCCTCCGTCGCGACGAGCAGTACTTC.

The chain combines TRBV6-5 with TRBJ2-2; 7 nucleotides match TRBD1. The CDR3 is 14 residues long. In germline, CDR1 is MNHEY, CDR2 SVGAGI. Trimming cost V 6 bases and J 5 bases; bases outside gene matches: 6. The DNA of the CDR3 is TGTGCCAGCAGGCCGAGGGGGCATACCGGGGAGCTGTTTTTT. Amino acid sequence: CASRPRGHTGELFF.

This clonotype was recorded a few times. V gene TRBV6-5 combines with J gene TRBJ1-5; a weak D match, TRBD1 (5 bases). Trimming removed 6 bases at V and 3 bases at J, with 9 bases between. Germline-derived CDR1 and CDR2 are MNHEY and SVGAGI. This CDR3 is 13 amino acids long. The DNA for the CDR3 is TGTGCCAGCAGCGACAGACTCAATCAGCCCCAGCATTTT. This translates into CASSDRLNQPQHF.

There are a few counts of this clonotype. CDR3 in DNA: TGTGCCAGCAGTGAAGGCCTTGGATGGGACACCGGGGAGCTGTTTTTT. Translated: CASSEGLGWDTGELFF. This chain joins TRBV2 and TRBJ2-2, with D unclear. The V gene's germline CDR1 is SNHLY and CDR2 FYNNEI. Trimming took 1 base from V and 3 from J, leaving 12 bases between them. This CDR3 has 16 residues. Full variable domain (missing parts from reference TRBV2 and TRBJ2-2): EPEVTQTPSHQVTQMGQEVILRCVPISNHLYFYWYRQILGQKVEFLVSFYNNEISEKSEIFDDQFSVERPDGSNFTLKIRSTKLEDSAMYFCASSEGLGWDTGELFFGEGSRLTVL.

This clonotype showed up many times. V and J are TRBV19 and TRBJ2-5; D may match TRBD1 or TRBD2 (6 bases each). There are 14 residues in the CDR3. With 3 bases removed from V and 3 bases from J, the gap between germline ends came to 11 bases. Germline V CDR1 and CDR2: LNHDA, SQIVND (reference sequence). CDR3 nucleotides: TGTGCCAGTAGTATCCTCGGGGGCGAAGAGACCCAGTACTTC. Translated: CASSILGGEETQYF.